This T cell receptor (beta chain) is from a study of T cells in Graves' hyperthyroidism and ophthalmopathy. Amplified TCR beta CDR3 regions derived from RNA transcripts. TCR CDR3 regions were first amplified by RT-PCR with HTBI primers. Each CDR3 protein gets one entry after TCRdb re-called the multiplex PCR reads with MiXCR. Counted here are nearly 750,000 distinct CDR3 sequences, over 35% occurring once; the ten biggest clones make up roughly 30%. Notes on this clonotype: An end of the junction does not agree with germline; a read error may underlie this.

The receptor comes from a woman aged 40 to 50 with Graves' hyperthyroidism. Sequencing input: blood.

This CDR3 is CASTPGIQYEQYF. The CDR3 DNA is TGTGCCAGCACACCAGGGATTCAATACGAGCAGTACTTC. The rearrangement links TRBV18 to TRBJ2-7, with D possibly TRBD1 on 5 matching bases. The CDR3 spans 13 residues. Germline V gene sequence: CDR1 KGHSH, CDR2 LQKENI.